A single sample is the source of the 27 T cell receptor beta chains below, sequenced in a study of CD8 T cells in Susac syndrome. Reverse transcription of roughly 0.45 to 1 ug RNA was performed with random hexamers. TCRdb independently ran MiXCR on the immunoSEQ multiplex PCR reads; one entry per CDR3 protein. This table has about 130,000 distinct CDR3 sequences, around 94% appearing once. The sample consisted of CD4+ T cells from PBMCs. The receptor source for this set is a human donor in good health.

This chain links TRBV10-2 with TRBJ1-1; no reliable D call. Germline-derived CDR1 and CDR2 are WSHSY and SAAADI. CDR3 length equals 12 residues. Between the trimmed V and J ends, which lost 4 bases and 6 bases, there was a span of 9 bases. The CDR3 coding sequence is TGCGCCAGCAGTGGGCAGATGGCTGAAGCTTTCTTT. Residues: CASSGQMAEAFF.

This chain uses TRBV30 with TRBJ2-7, with D unclear. The V and J ends lost 3 bases and 2 bases respectively, with 8 bases between them. In germline, CDR1 is GTSNPN, CDR2 SVGIG (reference sequence). This CDR3 comprises 12 residues. The CDR3 here is CAWSRTPYEQYF. The CDR3 DNA is TGTGCCTGGAGCCGGACGCCCTACGAGCAGTACTTC.

V and J are TRBV29-1 and TRBJ2-3, with D perhaps TRBD2 (5 bases). Trimming took 3 bases from V and 2 from J, leaving 18 bases between them. The CDR3 covers 16 residues. Germline V CDR1 and CDR2: SQVTM, ANQGSEA. CDR3: CSVENRLAPPTDTQYF. As DNA, the CDR3 is TGCAGCGTTGAGAATAGGCTAGCACCCCCCACAGATACGCAGTATTTT.

This chain uses TRBV2 with TRBJ2-5, with D uncertain. This CDR3 spans 13 amino acids. From germline, CDR1 is SNHLY and CDR2 FYNNEI. Deletions cut 6 bases from V and 1 base from J, with 9 bases between. CDR3 sequence: CASSPHSQETQYF. The CDR3 DNA reads TGTGCCAGCAGCCCGCACAGCCAAGAGACCCAGTACTTC.

The CDR3 spells CAWSVGGEGQPQHF. Here the CDR3 DNA reads TGTGCCTGGAGTGTTGGGGGGGAAGGTCAGCCCCAGCATTTT. V gene TRBV30 combines with J gene TRBJ1-5; D possibly corresponds to TRBD1 (5 bases). Germline-derived CDR1 and CDR2 are GTSNPN and SVGIG (reference sequence). Trimming took off 0 bases at V and 6 bases at J, with 12 bases between the two ends. The CDR3 runs 14 residues.

The chain carries TRBV24-1 and TRBJ2-1, with 8 bases matching TRBD2. The CDR3 totals 16 residues. Germline-derived CDR1 and CDR2 are KGHDR and SFDVKD. With 0 bases clipped from V and 9 bases from J, the junction kept 9 bases outside the gene matches. CDR3 in amino acids: CATSDLTGTRTCEQFF. The CDR3, as DNA: TGTGCCACCAGTGATTTGACCGGGACTAGGACTTGTGAGCAGTTCTTC.

The chain recombines TRBV29-1 with TRBJ2-5; D gene unclear. Germline CDR1 SQVTM, CDR2 ANQGSEA. The CDR3 is made up of 12 amino acids. Deletions cut 5 bases from V and 5 bases from J, with 12 bases between. For the CDR3, the DNA is TGCAGCGTTTACGCTGGCTCGGAGACCCAGTACTTC. It codes for CSVYAGSETQYF. Together with reference TRBV29-1 and TRBJ2-5, the CDR3 gives the full variable domain: SAVISQKPSRDICQRGTSLTIQCQVDSQVTMMFWYRQQPGQSLTLIATANQGSEATYESGFVIDKFPISRPNLTFSTLTVSNMSPEDSSIYLCSVYAGSETQYFGPGTRLLVL.

V and J are TRBV3-1 and TRBJ2-5; 7 bases are a match to TRBD1. The CDR3 is 13 amino acids. Germline assignment: CDR1 LGHDT and CDR2 YNNKEL (reference sequence). Germline trimming cut 7 bases from V and 5 bases from J; bases unmatched to any gene: 7. CDR3 nucleotide sequence: TGTGCCAGCATCAACAGGGGATCGGAGACCCAGTACTTC. It translates to CASINRGSETQYF.

V is TRBV15 and J is TRBJ2-7; unclear D gene. The V and J ends lost 1 base and 0 bases respectively, with 10 bases between them. CDR3 length: 15 amino acids. CDR1 is LNHNV, CDR2 YYDKDF, per germline (reference sequence). The CDR3 DNA reads as TGTGCCACCAGCAGAGTTGGGGTAGGCTCCTACGAGCAGTACTTC. It encodes CATSRVGVGSYEQYF.

This clonotype was detected only once. The chain carries TRBV7-2 and TRBJ1-5; D might be TRBD1 (5 bases). The V end was cut by 7 bases, the J end by 9 bases, with 19 bases between. This CDR3 is 14 amino acids long. Germline loops: CDR1 SGHTA, CDR2 FQGNSA. CDR3 in DNA: TGTGCCAGCAACATTGTAGGGGACCAGGGGCCCCAGCATTTT. Translated, it gives CASNIVGDQGPQHF.

This clonotype appeared a few times. The chain is built from TRBV3-1 and TRBJ2-5, with a tentative D call TRBD2 (6 bases). The CDR3 covers 13 residues. With 4 bases removed from V and 1 base from J, the gap between germline ends came to 7 bases. CDR1 LGHDT and CDR2 YNNKEL come from the germline V gene (reference sequence). The CDR3 is CASSRDFQETQYF. The CDR3, as DNA: TGTGCCAGCAGCCGGGACTTCCAAGAGACCCAGTACTTC.

This clonotype has only one observation. V gene TRBV6-2 or TRBV6-3 combines with J gene TRBJ2-7, with 7 bases identical to TRBD2. The CDR3 length is 14 residues. Losses at the gene ends were 4 bases for V and 0 bases for J; bases not matched to a gene: 3. The germline gives CDR1 MNHEY, CDR2 SVGEGT. This CDR3 is CASSFRGDSYEQYF. For the CDR3, the DNA is TGTGCCAGCAGTTTCCGGGGGGACTCCTACGAGCAGTACTTC.

The count of this clonotype is one. The J gene is TRBJ1-1, the V gene TRBV20-1; D possibly corresponds to TRBD1 (6 bases). The CDR3 totals 16 residues. Germline CDR1 reads DFQATT; CDR2 reads SNEGSKA (reference sequence). The V end lost 0 bases, the J end lost 4 bases, and 18 bases lay between the germline ends. The CDR3 bases are TGCAGTGCTAGAGACCCCCCAGGACAGTCTAGCACTGAAGCTTTCTTT. This sequence encodes CSARDPPGQSSTEAFF.

The chain is built from TRBV14 and TRBJ1-2, with TRBD1 matching 10 bases. Germline CDR1 and CDR2: SGHDN and FVKESK. The length of the CDR3 is 14 residues. J lost 8 bases, V lost 4 bases, and 7 bases had no gene match. In DNA form, the CDR3 reads TGTGCCAGCAGCCTATCGACAGGGGGCGGAGGCTACACCTTC. It translates to CASSLSTGGGGYTF.

CDR3 in DNA: TGTGCCAGCTCACCAAGGGGAGCTGGCTACACCTTC. It codes for CASSPRGAGYTF. The J gene is TRBJ1-2, the V gene TRBV18; maybe TRBD1 (5 bases). V was pared by 2 bases and J by 7 bases, with 8 bases between. This CDR3 is 12 amino acids long. Germline loops: CDR1 KGHSH, CDR2 LQKENI.

V gene TRBV10-3 combines with J gene TRBJ2-2; 8 bases align to TRBD2. J gave up 0 bases and V 6 bases, and 3 bases lay outside the gene matches. Germline CDR1 ENHRY, CDR2 SYGVKD. The CDR3 length is 15 residues. CDR3 protein: CAIRSSGANTGELFF. The CDR3 nucleotides read TGTGCCATCAGGAGTAGCGGGGCGAACACCGGGGAGCTGTTTTTT.

V gene TRBV20-1 combines with J gene TRBJ1-1; TRBD1 is a possible D gene (6 bases). Trimming shortened V by 3 bases and J by 6 bases, and 14 bases separated the two germline ends. CDR1 and CDR2 (germline): DFQATT, SNEGSKA (reference sequence). The CDR3 loop spans 13 amino acids. The CDR3 here is CSASKGGMSEAFF. CDR3 DNA: TGCAGTGCTAGCAAAGGGGGGATGTCTGAAGCTTTCTTT.

V is TRBV9 and J is TRBJ2-3; D is ambiguous. The ends were cut back, 3 bases at V and 5 bases at J, with 7 bases in the middle. The germline gives CDR1 SGDLS, CDR2 YYNGEE. This CDR3 has 12 residues. The CDR3 nucleotides are TGTGCCAGCAGCGGGCTACTAGATACGCAGTATTTT. Translating gives CASSGLLDTQYF.

V gene TRBV24-1 combines with J gene TRBJ2-5, with 8 bases matching TRBD1. The J segment lost 3 bases and the V segment lost 2 bases, leaving 10 bases of the junction unmatched. This CDR3 spans 17 amino acids. Germline values: CDR1 KGHDR, CDR2 SFDVKD. For the CDR3, the DNA is TGTGCCACCAGTGATTCCAGGCCGGAACAGGGGGAAGAGACCCAGTACTTC. Its translation is CATSDSRPEQGEETQYF.

The CDR3 nucleotides read TGCGCCAGCAGCCAAGATAAGGCGGCCTCCTACGAGCAGTACTTC. Protein product: CASSQDKAASYEQYF. The V call is TRBV4-3, the J call TRBJ2-7; D gene unclear. The CDR3 runs 15 residues. V lost 0 bases and J lost 0, with 9 bases in between. Germline CDR1 is LGHNA and CDR2 is YSLEER.

The V and J genes are TRBV21-1 and TRBJ2-5; TRBD1 was called by the table and not checked on the DNA. TRBV21-1 is a pseudogene locus. This CDR3 is built from 13 residues. DNA for the CDR3: TGTGCCAGCATAGAGAGGGGCGGTGAGACCCAGTACTTC. Translation gives CASIERGGETQYF.

This chain uses TRBV28 with TRBJ2-1, with D maybe TRBD1 (5 bases). The germline V gene has CDR1 MDHEN and CDR2 SYDVKM. V lost 5 bases, J lost 7 bases, and 9 bases lay in between. This CDR3 region has 12 residues. The CDR3 DNA follows: TGTGCCAGCAGTCAGGGTCTTAATGAGCAGTTCTTC. It specifies CASSQGLNEQFF.

On this clonotype itself: Its ends do not fully match the called genes, so a read error is possible. This rearrangement joins TRBV25-1 to TRBJ1-1; TRBD1 might be the D (6 bases). This CDR3 has 14 residues. Germline CDR1 reads MGHDK; CDR2 reads SYGVNS. This CDR3 is CASSAFRGRTEVFF. The CDR3, as DNA: TGTGCCAGCAGTGCCTTTAGGGGGAGGACTGAAGTTTTCTTT. The variable domain in full, completed from reference TRBV25-1 and TRBJ1-1, reads EADIYQTPRYLVIGTGKKITLECSQTMGHDKMYWYQQDPGMELHLIHYSYGVNSTEKGDLSSESTVSRIRTEHFPLTLESARPSHTSQYLCASSAFRGRTEVFFGQGTRLTVV.

This chain uses TRBV7-2 with TRBJ2-4, with D unresolved. Trimming left V 8 bases short and J 11 bases short, with 13 bases between. This CDR3 spans 11 amino acids. Germline assignment: CDR1 SGHTA and CDR2 FQGNSA. The CDR3 nucleotides are TGTGCCAGCTCCATGGTGAATGTTCAGTACTTC. This gives the protein CASSMVNVQYF.

The chain links TRBV9 to TRBJ1-3; D gene ambiguous. CDR1 is SGDLS, CDR2 YYNGEE, per germline. V lost 0 bases, J lost 1 base, and 5 bases lay in between. The CDR3 has 14 residues. This CDR3 is CASSVASSGNTIYF. The DNA for the CDR3 is TGTGCCAGCAGCGTAGCTAGTTCTGGAAACACCATATATTTT.

This rearrangement joins TRBV20-1 to TRBJ2-7, with D possibly matching TRBD1 (6 bases). Trimming shortened V by 0 bases and J by 4 bases, and 13 bases separated the two germline ends. Germline CDR1 is DFQATT and CDR2 is SNEGSKA (reference sequence). The CDR3 has 14 residues. CDR3 bases: TGCAGTGCTAGAGATCGCAGGGGAAAATACGAGCAGTACTTC. It is translated as CSARDRRGKYEQYF.

This chain uses TRBV5-1 with TRBJ1-1; no clear D. Trimming shortened V by 6 bases and J by 4 bases, and 13 bases separated the two germline ends. CDR1 SGHRS and CDR2 YFSETQ come from the germline V gene. The CDR3 consists of 13 residues. DNA for the CDR3: TGCGCCAGCAAGGAGGGCTGGAGCACTGAAGCTTTCTTT. Amino acid sequence: CASKEGWSTEAFF. Drawing the rest from reference TRBV5-1 and TRBJ1-1, the complete variable domain is KAGVTQTPRYLIKTRGQQVTLSCSPISGHRSVSWYQQTPGQGLQFLFEYFSETQRNKGNFPGRFSGRQFSNSRSEMNVSTLELGDSALYLCASKEGWSTEAFFGQGTRLTVV.